Given below is one TCR beta chain in context. The sample originates from a study of T cell changes during pregnancy in multiple sclerosis. Assay used: immunoSEQ multiplex PCR; TCRdb lists only in-frame clones, some missing. The sample contains tens of thousands of clones, around 92% of which appear only once. The sequence was collected from a female donor in good health, enrolled as a control in a pregnancy study. The sequences come from peripheral blood, collected in the third trimester of pregnancy.

The CDR3 is CASSSTGGRTNEKLFF. Written as DNA, the CDR3 is TGTGCCAGCAGCTCGACAGGGGGCAGGACTAATGAAAAACTGTTTTTT. The V gene is TRBV28, the J gene TRBJ1-4, with 10 bases that match TRBD1. Germline V lookup: CDR1 MDHEN, CDR2 SYDVKM. V lost 6 bases, J lost 2 bases, and 6 bases stayed unmatched. The CDR3 is 16 residues long.